The 20 T cell receptor beta chains reported below all come from one sample, sequenced in a study of cytomegalovirus exposure and HLA in healthy donors. The table came from immunoSEQ multiplex PCR; TCRdb's copy has only in-frame clones and leaves some out. The repertoire includes about 280,000 clones, approximately 83% of them detected once, and around 1% sits in the top ten. Sequencing was carried out using PBMCs. The source is a woman in her late teens or twenties in good health and CMV-seronegative.

The CDR3 region has the DNA TGTGCCAGCACGGTGGCAGGGGGCACTGAAGCTTTCTTT. Residues: CASTVAGGTEAFF. The chain has TRBV6-1 and TRBJ1-1; 7 bases map to TRBD1. J was trimmed by 4 bases and V by 7 bases; bases with no gene match: 6. Germline lookup yields CDR1 MNHNS and CDR2 SASEGT. The CDR3 spans 13 residues.

The V call is TRBV4-3, the J call TRBJ1-2; possible D gene TRBD1, 5 bases. V lost 0 bases, J lost 5 bases, and 10 bases lay in between. CDR3 size: 14 residues. Germline-derived CDR1 and CDR2 are LGHNA and YSLEER. CDR3 sequence reads: CASSQDTGVYGYTF. The CDR3 nucleotides read TGCGCCAGCAGCCAAGATACGGGGGTTTATGGCTACACCTTC.

This sequence joins TRBV7-7 and TRBJ2-1; weak D call: TRBD1 (5 bases). The CDR3 is made up of 12 amino acids. V lost 1 base and J 8 bases, leaving 6 bases between the germline ends. Germline CDR1 is SSHAT and CDR2 is FNYEAQ (reference sequence). Written as DNA, the CDR3 is TGTGCCAGCAGCTTAGGGGGCGATGAGCAGTTCTTC. This encodes CASSLGGDEQFF.

The CDR3 region has the DNA TGCGCCAGCAGCTTCGAAGGGGAAAGCTATGGCTACACCTTC. This gives the protein CASSFEGESYGYTF. This chain links TRBV5-1 with TRBJ1-2; tentatively, D is TRBD1 (5 bases). Per germline, CDR1 SGHRS and CDR2 YFSETQ. Trimming took off 2 bases at V and 4 bases at J, with 12 bases between the two ends. The CDR3 covers 14 residues.

The chain couples TRBV4-3 to TRBJ2-2; 11 nucleotides match TRBD2. J was trimmed by 1 base and V by 2 bases; bases with no gene match: 6. The CDR3 runs to 18 residues. CDR1 is LGHNA and CDR2 is YSLEER in the germline V gene. CDR3 in DNA: TGCGCCAGCAGCCAATACGACCTAGCGGGGGGGAACACCGGGGAGCTGTTTTTT. Translating gives CASSQYDLAGGNTGELFF.

The chain is built from TRBV29-1 and TRBJ2-1; no clear D. CDR1 SQVTM and CDR2 ANQGSEA come from the germline V gene. Trimming cost V 3 bases and J 8 bases, with 14 bases left between them. CDR3 length: 13 residues. In DNA, the CDR3 is TGCAGCGTTGATTCTGCGGCCCGCTATGAGCAGTTCTTC. This encodes CSVDSAARYEQFF.

CDR3 in DNA: TGTGCCACCAGCAGAGACGGGCTGCAGGGGGTAGGGGAAAAACTGTTTTTT. Protein: CATSRDGLQGVGEKLFF. This chain links TRBV15 with TRBJ1-4; 7 nucleotides match TRBD1. Looked up from germline, CDR1 is LNHNV and CDR2 is YYDKDF (reference sequence). V shed 0 bases, J shed 8 bases, and the junction held 12 bases outside the gene matches. The CDR3 contains 17 residues.

The chain uses TRBV7-2 and TRBJ1-2; 10 bases align to TRBD1. V dropped 3 bases and J dropped 4; count of bases not matched to a gene: 5. The germline V gene encodes CDR1 SGHTA and CDR2 FQGNSA. The CDR3 has 15 residues. The CDR3 spells CASSFIGQGVYGYTF. CDR3 coding DNA: TGTGCCAGCAGCTTCATAGGACAGGGGGTCTATGGCTACACCTTC.

This chain joins TRBV6-5 and TRBJ2-7, with TRBD2 identical over 9 bases. The CDR3 is 13 amino acids. Germline loops: CDR1 MNHEY, CDR2 SVGAGI. After removal of 6 bases from V and 6 bases from J, the junction contained 6 bases not matched to a gene. CDR3 sequence reads: CASRGGGAAEQYF. DNA for the CDR3: TGTGCCAGCAGAGGCGGGGGGGCAGCCGAGCAGTACTTC.

A remark on this clone: The junction departs from the called germline gene at one end, perhaps through a read error. The J gene is TRBJ2-7, the V gene TRBV2; 7 bases map to TRBD1. CDR1 is SNHLY, CDR2 FYNNEI, per germline. CDR3 length: 19 residues. The CDR3 protein is CASSEGLGQPLKNSYEQYF. Written as DNA, the CDR3 is TGTGCCAGCAGCGAAGGCTTGGGACAGCCCCTAAAGAACTCCTACGAGCAGTACTTC.

The V and J genes are TRBV6-5 and TRBJ2-5; D is perhaps TRBD2 (7 bases). The CDR3 runs to 14 residues. Germline CDR1 reads MNHEY; CDR2 reads SVGAGI. The V and J ends lost 6 bases and 4 bases respectively, with 15 bases between them. In nucleotides, the CDR3 is TGTGCCAGCAGCCCCCCCCGGGGGGCAGAGACCCAGTACTTC. This sequence encodes CASSPPRGAETQYF.

The chain uses TRBV4-3 and TRBJ1-3; D call uncertain. This CDR3 spans 15 amino acids. The germline V and J ends were trimmed by 1 base and 2 bases, with 9 bases remaining between them. CDR1 and CDR2 from the germline V gene are LGHNA and YSLEER. The CDR3 protein is CASSQAERPGNTIYF. DNA for the CDR3: TGCGCCAGCAGCCAAGCGGAGAGACCTGGAAACACCATATATTTT.

This CDR3 is CASSLVATAHNEQFF. The CDR3 bases are TGCGCCAGCAGCTTGGTAGCGACCGCTCATAATGAGCAGTTCTTC. V usage is TRBV5-1 and J usage is TRBJ2-1, with D tentatively TRBD2 (5 bases). Germline CDR1 SGHRS, CDR2 YFSETQ. With 0 bases removed from V and 7 bases from J, the gap between germline ends came to 14 bases. The CDR3 has 15 residues. Using reference TRBV5-1 and TRBJ2-1 for the parts outside the CDR3, the full variable domain is KAGVTQTPRYLIKTRGQQVTLSCSPISGHRSVSWYQQTPGQGLQFLFEYFSETQRNKGNFPGRFSGRQFSNSRSEMNVSTLELGDSALYLCASSLVATAHNEQFFGPGTRLTVL.

V is TRBV7-2 and J is TRBJ1-5, with unresolved D. Germline V gene sequence: CDR1 SGHTA, CDR2 FQGNSA. The CDR3 is 15 amino acids. V lost 5 bases and J 0 bases, leaving 11 bases between the germline ends. CDR3 nucleotide sequence: TGTGCCAGCAGCCCGCAGGCAGGTAGCAATCAGCCCCAGCATTTT. It translates to CASSPQAGSNQPQHF.

V and J are TRBV9 and TRBJ2-5, with 10 bases aligning to TRBD1. J was trimmed by 5 bases and V by 3 bases; bases with no gene match: 7. The germline V gene encodes CDR1 SGDLS and CDR2 YYNGEE. CDR3 length: 15 residues. CDR3 bases: TGTGCCAGCAGCGCCGAGACAGGGGGCGCGGAGACCCAGTACTTC. Residues: CASSAETGGAETQYF.

This clone showed up just a few times. The chain employs TRBV4-1 and TRBJ2-7; the match to TRBD2 covers 14 bases. Trimming at V came to 4 bases and at J to 6 bases, leaving 2 bases not matched to a gene. This CDR3 has 14 amino acids. The germline V gene has CDR1 MGHRA and CDR2 YSYEKL. The CDR3 nucleotides read TGCGCCAGCAGCCTAGGACTAGCGGGAGGCGAGCAGTACTTC. Amino acid sequence: CASSLGLAGGEQYF.

V is TRBV5-6 and J is TRBJ1-3; 8 bases line up with TRBD1. Germline-derived CDR1 and CDR2 are SGHDT and YYEEEE. The trim removed 4 bases at V and 0 bases at J, leaving 9 bases unmatched. The CDR3 spans 17 residues. The CDR3 DNA sequence: TGTGCCAGCAGCCGGGGGACAGGAATGATCTCTGGAAACACCATATATTTT. As protein: CASSRGTGMISGNTIYF.

V gene TRBV5-1 combines with J gene TRBJ1-6, with TRBD1 matching over 8 bases. Germline V gives CDR1 SGHRS, CDR2 YFSETQ. The CDR3 totals 18 residues. With 2 bases clipped from V and 6 bases from J, the junction kept 13 bases outside the gene matches. CDR3 loop: CASSLLTDRGKGNSPLHF. CDR3 coding DNA: TGCGCCAGCAGCTTATTGACTGACAGGGGAAAGGGTAATTCACCCCTCCACTTT. The full variable domain, rest sourced from reference TRBV5-1 and TRBJ1-6, is KAGVTQTPRYLIKTRGQQVTLSCSPISGHRSVSWYQQTPGQGLQFLFEYFSETQRNKGNFPGRFSGRQFSNSRSEMNVSTLELGDSALYLCASSLLTDRGKGNSPLHFGNGTRLTVT.

The rearrangement uses TRBV29-1 and TRBJ1-1; TRBD1 matches at 10 bases. CDR3 length equals 15 residues. V shed 1 base and J 5 bases; nucleotides not matched to a gene: 7. Germline CDR1 and CDR2: SQVTM and ANQGSEA. CDR3 DNA sequence: TGCAGCGTTGAAGGGGACAGGGGTGGAATAACTGAAGCTTTCTTT. Protein: CSVEGDRGGITEAFF.

The chain is built from TRBV7-3 and TRBJ2-3; 7 bases agree with TRBD2. The CDR3 is 16 residues long. With 1 base clipped from V and 3 bases from J, the junction kept 7 bases outside the gene matches. Germline values: CDR1 SGHTA, CDR2 FQGTGA. The CDR3 DNA reads TGTGCCAGCAGCTTAAAGGTGCTGGGGGGGACAGATACGCAGTATTTT. This encodes CASSLKVLGGTDTQYF.